This TCR beta chain was observed in a study of T-cell memory formation after mild COVID-19. MiXCR, run by TCRdb on the 5' RACE reads, gives a single entry per CDR3 protein. Of approximately 210,000 distinct CDR3 sequences in the sample, approximately 16% were seen once. Germline-derived CDR1 and CDR2 are SGHRS and YFSETQ. The CDR3 extends over 15 amino acids. Trimming stripped 0 bases from V and 6 bases from J, with 12 bases between. The chain uses TRBV5-1 and TRBJ2-2, with TRBD1 as a possible D gene (5 bases). The specimen sequenced was PBMCs or a T cell subset sorted from them (not recorded which). The sequence came from an adult woman who had mild COVID-19 (a few samples of this study predate the infection). Cell type and time point are not known. CDR3 amino acids: CASSLDQQVAGELFF. In nucleotides, the CDR3 is TGCGCCAGCAGCTTGGACCAACAGGTGGCCGGGGAGCTGTTTTTT.